Presented here are 8 T cell receptor beta chains from one specimen sequenced in a study of OX40 agonist ivuxolimab in advanced cancers. Library preparation was by the immunoSEQ multiplex PCR assay. TCRdb took this table from immuneACCESS and kept in-frame rearrangements with V and J called. Such tables lack part of the clones; where checked against another copy, unresolved V genes explain under half of the gap, and the rest is unexplained. For this sample there are about 27,000 clones; roughly 87% appear just once. Around 50% of the sample lies in the top ten. The material was CD4+ or CD8+ T cells sorted from blood, obtained in a trial of the OX40 agonist ivuxolimab. These receptors were collected from an adult with an advanced solid tumor such as melanoma, head and neck, liver or kidney cancer.

This clone was seen just once. The V and J genes are TRBV7-3 and TRBJ1-4; D is unresolved. CDR1 and CDR2 (germline): SGHTA, FQGTGA. V was shortened by 1 base and J by 7 bases, with 1 base between the two germline ends. This CDR3 is 11 amino acids long. CDR3 nucleotide sequence: TGTGCCAGCAGCTTAATTGAAAAACTGTTTTTT. It encodes CASSLIEKLFF.

The DNA for the CDR3 is TGTGCCAGCAGCACCTTTGGGGGCTACGAGCAGTACTTC. Protein product: CASSTFGGYEQYF. The chain combines TRBV27 with TRBJ2-7, with D perhaps matching TRBD1 or TRBD2 (5 bases each). The CDR3 is 13 amino acids. Germline values: CDR1 MNHEY, CDR2 SMNVEV (reference sequence). With 6 bases removed from V and 3 bases from J, the gap between germline ends came to 12 bases.

The rearrangement links TRBV6-1 to TRBJ1-2, with D possibly matching TRBD1 (5 bases). Between the trimmed V and J ends, which lost 8 bases and 5 bases, there was a span of 15 bases. CDR1 MNHNS and CDR2 SASEGT come from the germline V gene. The CDR3 totals 13 residues. The CDR3 loop reads CASVGAPLYGYTF. The CDR3, as DNA: TGTGCCAGCGTTGGGGCTCCACTTTATGGCTACACCTTC.

This chain joins TRBV28 and TRBJ2-7; 8 bases agree with TRBD1. J lost 2 bases, V lost 8 bases, and 11 bases had no gene match. This CDR3 spans 15 amino acids. Germline V CDR1 and CDR2: MDHEN, SYDVKM. Written as DNA, the CDR3 is TGTGCCAGCCGACCAGGACAGGGAATAACCTACGAGCAGTACTTC. It yields the protein CASRPGQGITYEQYF.

The chain employs TRBV28 and TRBJ2-2; the D is unclear. V was shortened by 4 bases and J by 4 bases, with 7 bases between the two germline ends. The germline CDR1 and CDR2 sequences are MDHEN and SYDVKM. The CDR3 is 13 amino acids. The CDR3 spells CASSSGGTGELFF. CDR3 nucleotides: TGTGCCAGCAGTTCCGGTGGCACCGGGGAGCTGTTTTTT.

This rearrangement joins TRBV6-1 to TRBJ2-3; possibly TRBD1 for D (5 bases). Germline values: CDR1 MNHNS, CDR2 SASEGT. The CDR3 runs to 15 residues. The V end lost 3 bases, the J end lost 0 bases, and 10 bases lay between the germline ends. The CDR3 coding sequence is TGTGCCAGCAGTGAGGTGGCAGGGAGCACAGATACGCAGTATTTT. Residues: CASSEVAGSTDTQYF.

Remarks on this clone: This CDR3 is also generated by other DNA sequences in the sample. V usage is TRBV27 and J usage is TRBJ2-7; D unclear. Germline assignment: CDR1 MNHEY and CDR2 SMNVEV (reference sequence). Trimming cost V 0 bases and J 0 bases, with 3 bases left between them. The CDR3 is made up of 13 amino acids. CDR3 in amino acids: CASSLSPSYEQYF. CDR3 bases: TGTGCCAGCAGTTTATCTCCCTCCTACGAGCAGTACTTC.

V usage is TRBV19 and J usage is TRBJ1-6; 7 bases map to TRBD1. The CDR3 is made up of 15 amino acids. The junction had 9 bases not matched to a gene; V was cut back by 0 bases and J by 13 bases. CDR1 is LNHDA and CDR2 is SQIVND in the germline V gene (reference sequence). The DNA of the CDR3 is TGTGCCAGTAGTATAGACCTTTCAGGGGGAACGCCCCTCCACTTT. It translates to CASSIDLSGGTPLHF.